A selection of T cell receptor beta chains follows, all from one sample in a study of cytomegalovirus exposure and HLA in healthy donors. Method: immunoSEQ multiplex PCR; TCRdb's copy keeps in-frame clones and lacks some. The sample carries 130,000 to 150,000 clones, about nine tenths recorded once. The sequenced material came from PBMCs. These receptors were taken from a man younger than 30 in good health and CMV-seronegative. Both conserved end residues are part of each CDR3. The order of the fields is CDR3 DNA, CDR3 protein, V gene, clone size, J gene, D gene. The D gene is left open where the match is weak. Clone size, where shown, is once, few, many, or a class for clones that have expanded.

CDR3 DNA: TGTGCCAGCAGCCCCGAGCGAGTCTACAATGAGCAGTTCTTC; CDR3 protein: CASSPERVYNEQFF; V gene: TRBV4-2; clone size: -; J gene: TRBJ2-1; D gene: -
CDR3 DNA: TGTGCCAGTGGGGGGACGGGCGGCTATGGCTACACCTTC; CDR3 protein: CASGGTGGYGYTF; V gene: TRBV19; clone size: -; J gene: TRBJ1-2; D gene: -
CDR3 DNA: TGTGCCAGCAGTGTTAGGGGACTAGCGGGTTTGTACCAAGAGACCCAGTACTTC; CDR3 protein: CASSVRGLAGLYQETQYF; V gene: TRBV27; clone size: once; J gene: TRBJ2-5; D gene: TRBD2
CDR3 DNA: TGTGCCAGCTCACGGGCCTATGGGGACAGGGGATGGAAGGTTGAAGAGACCCAGTACTTC; CDR3 protein: CASSRAYGDRGWKVEETQYF; V gene: TRBV18; clone size: -; J gene: TRBJ2-5; D gene: TRBD1
CDR3 DNA: TGTGCCAGCAGCGCATGGGGGACAGGTGCCTACGAGCAGTACTTC; CDR3 protein: CASSAWGTGAYEQYF; V gene: TRBV9; clone size: once; J gene: TRBJ2-7; D gene: TRBD1
CDR3 DNA: TGTGCCAGCTTGGGGCCCCTTACCTACGAGCAGTACTTC; CDR3 protein: CASLGPLTYEQYF; V gene: TRBV7-9; clone size: -; J gene: TRBJ2-7; D gene: -
CDR3 DNA: TGTGCCAGCAGACCAGGGGGCTTGACTGGAAACACCATATATTTT; CDR3 protein: CASRPGGLTGNTIYF; V gene: TRBV27; clone size: -; J gene: TRBJ1-3; D gene: TRBD1
CDR3 DNA: TGCGCCAGCAGCTTGTCCGGGAGATACACCGGGGAGCTGTTTTTT; CDR3 protein: CASSLSGRYTGELFF; V gene: TRBV5-1; clone size: -; J gene: TRBJ2-2; D gene: -
CDR3 DNA: TGTGCCACCAGCGGGGGGGGGCCGAGCTCCTACAATGAGCAGTTCTTC; CDR3 protein: CATSGGGPSSYNEQFF; V gene: TRBV15; clone size: -; J gene: TRBJ2-1; D gene: -
CDR3 DNA: TGTGCCAGTAGCCCCAGGATTCTGAATTCACCCCTCCACTTT; CDR3 protein: CASSPRILNSPLHF; V gene: TRBV19; clone size: -; J gene: TRBJ1-6; D gene: -
CDR3 DNA: TGTGCCAGCAGCGTAGAACAGGGGGCAGGTGAAAAACTGTTTTTT; CDR3 protein: CASSVEQGAGEKLFF; V gene: TRBV9; clone size: -; J gene: TRBJ1-4; D gene: TRBD1
CDR3 DNA: TGTGCCAGCTCACCACCGGGGGCGACTGGAAACACCATATATTTT; CDR3 protein: CASSPPGATGNTIYF; V gene: TRBV18; clone size: -; J gene: TRBJ1-3; D gene: -
CDR3 DNA: TGTGCCAGCAGATCAGGAGGGGGCGGAGAAGAGACCCAGTACTTC; CDR3 protein: CASRSGGGGEETQYF; V gene: TRBV7-9; clone size: -; J gene: TRBJ2-5; D gene: -
CDR3 DNA: TGTGCCAGCAGCCCGACTAGCGGGGGGTTAGGCGCCCACGAGCAGTACTTC; CDR3 protein: CASSPTSGGLGAHEQYF; V gene: TRBV7-6; clone size: -; J gene: TRBJ2-7; D gene: TRBD2
CDR3 DNA: TGCGCCAGCAGCCCCCCATCGGGGGGAAATGAGCAGTTCTTC; CDR3 protein: CASSPPSGGNEQFF; V gene: TRBV5-1; clone size: -; J gene: TRBJ2-1; D gene: TRBD2
CDR3 DNA: TGTGCCAGTAGGGACAGGACGAACACCGGGGAGCTGTTTTTT; CDR3 protein: CASRDRTNTGELFF; V gene: TRBV9; clone size: once; J gene: TRBJ2-2; D gene: TRBD1
CDR3 DNA: TGTGCCAGCAGAAGATCCTCAGGGGCCGGTTATGGCTACACCTTC; CDR3 protein: CASRRSSGAGYGYTF; V gene: TRBV6-5; clone size: -; J gene: TRBJ1-2; D gene: -
CDR3 DNA: TGTGCCAGCGCTTCGGGACTGGGGGCAGATACGCAGTATTTT; CDR3 protein: CASASGLGADTQYF; V gene: TRBV7-7; clone size: -; J gene: TRBJ2-3; D gene: -
CDR3 DNA: TGTGCCAGCAGCTTAGCTGGGAGCCCTGGAAACACCATATATTTT; CDR3 protein: CASSLAGSPGNTIYF; V gene: TRBV7-8; clone size: -; J gene: TRBJ1-3; D gene: -
CDR3 DNA: TGTGCCAGCAGCCCCAATAGCTTAGTTGAGCAGTTCTTC; CDR3 protein: CASSPNSLVEQFF; V gene: TRBV7-3; clone size: once; J gene: TRBJ2-1; D gene: -
CDR3 DNA: TGTGCCAGCGGATTCCGGGACTTCAGTTCGAAAGATACGCAGTATTTT; CDR3 protein: CASGFRDFSSKDTQYF; V gene: TRBV7-9; clone size: -; J gene: TRBJ2-3; D gene: -
CDR3 DNA: TGTGCCAGCAACCCGACAGGGGTATCCACCGGGGAGCTGTTTTTT; CDR3 protein: CASNPTGVSTGELFF; V gene: TRBV11-3; clone size: -; J gene: TRBJ2-2; D gene: TRBD1
CDR3 DNA: TGTGCCAGCAGGCCCGGGACTAGCCATGAGCAGTTCTTC; CDR3 protein: CASRPGTSHEQFF; V gene: TRBV27; clone size: -; J gene: TRBJ2-1; D gene: TRBD2
CDR3 DNA: TGTGCCAGTAGTGTAGGGACAGGGTTTCGAACTGAAGCTTTCTTT; CDR3 protein: CASSVGTGFRTEAFF; V gene: TRBV19; clone size: -; J gene: TRBJ1-1; D gene: TRBD1
CDR3 DNA: TGTGCCAGCAGCCCCGGGACTGATGCTTCACCCCTCCACTTT; CDR3 protein: CASSPGTDASPLHF; V gene: TRBV7-6; clone size: -; J gene: TRBJ1-6; D gene: -
CDR3 DNA: TGTGCCAGTAGTATACTCGAGAGCTATGGCTACACCTTC; CDR3 protein: CASSILESYGYTF; V gene: TRBV19; clone size: -; J gene: TRBJ1-2; D gene: -
CDR3 DNA: TGTGCCAGCAGCTCGGTGACAGGGCAAACTGAAGCTTTCTTT; CDR3 protein: CASSSVTGQTEAFF; V gene: TRBV7-9; clone size: -; J gene: TRBJ1-1; D gene: TRBD1
CDR3 DNA: TGTGCCAGCAGTGGGTCCGGCGGGGAGCTGTTTTTT; CDR3 protein: CASSGSGGELFF; V gene: TRBV2; clone size: -; J gene: TRBJ2-2; D gene: -
CDR3 DNA: TGTGCCAGCAGGCAGGGACTAGCGTCCGGGGCCAACGTCCTGACTTTC; CDR3 protein: CASRQGLASGANVLTF; V gene: TRBV2; clone size: -; J gene: TRBJ2-6; D gene: TRBD2
CDR3 DNA: TGTGCCAGCAGGGGTGCCTGGCGGAGCACAGATACGCAGTATTTT; CDR3 protein: CASRGAWRSTDTQYF; V gene: TRBV6-5; clone size: -; J gene: TRBJ2-3; D gene: -
CDR3 DNA: TGCGCCAGCAGCCAAGACTACGGGACAGGGGGCTTAAGCAATCAGCCCCAGCATTTT; CDR3 protein: CASSQDYGTGGLSNQPQHF; V gene: TRBV4-1; clone size: -; J gene: TRBJ1-5; D gene: TRBD1
CDR3 DNA: TGTGCCAGCAGGCAAGAGGCCCGCCAAGAGACCCAGTACTTC; CDR3 protein: CASRQEARQETQYF; V gene: TRBV5-4; clone size: -; J gene: TRBJ2-5; D gene: -
CDR3 DNA: TGTGCCAGTATCGACAGCCTCTCTGGAAACACCATATATTTT; CDR3 protein: CASIDSLSGNTIYF; V gene: TRBV19; clone size: -; J gene: TRBJ1-3; D gene: -
CDR3 DNA: TGTGCCAGCAGTTTAATGGGGGGACGGGGAGATACGCAGTATTTT; CDR3 protein: CASSLMGGRGDTQYF; V gene: TRBV27; clone size: -; J gene: TRBJ2-3; D gene: -
CDR3 DNA: TGTGCCATTAACAGATTCTCTGGGGCCAACGTCCTGACTTTC; CDR3 protein: CAINRFSGANVLTF; V gene: TRBV2; clone size: -; J gene: TRBJ2-6; D gene: -
CDR3 DNA: TGTGCCAGTAGTCCTACTAGCGGGATCACAGATACGCAGTATTTT; CDR3 protein: CASSPTSGITDTQYF; V gene: TRBV19; clone size: -; J gene: TRBJ2-3; D gene: TRBD2
CDR3 DNA: TGTGCCAGTAGTGCGGACGGAGGGGGCAGTGTAGGAGATACGCAGTATTTT; CDR3 protein: CASSADGGGSVGDTQYF; V gene: TRBV19; clone size: -; J gene: TRBJ2-3; D gene: -
CDR3 DNA: TGTGCCAGCAGCTTAGGCGGTAGCGGACGCACAGATACGCAGTATTTT; CDR3 protein: CASSLGGSGRTDTQYF; V gene: TRBV11-2; clone size: once; J gene: TRBJ2-3; D gene: -
CDR3 DNA: TGTGCCAGCAGCTTAGGGGGACAGGGAGGCTATGGCTACACCTTC; CDR3 protein: CASSLGGQGGYGYTF; V gene: TRBV7-9; clone size: -; J gene: TRBJ1-2; D gene: TRBD1
CDR3 DNA: TGTGCCAGCAGCCGGGTCGCGGGTCCCACAGATACGCAGTATTTT; CDR3 protein: CASSRVAGPTDTQYF; V gene: TRBV6-5; clone size: -; J gene: TRBJ2-3; D gene: -